This T cell receptor (beta chain) is from a study of shared clonotypes between healthy human individuals. General observations from the study: Clonotypes that were shared across four donors made up roughly 5.2% of naive CD4 clonotypes.

Data came from immunoSEQ multiplex PCR; TCRdb stores just in-frame clones and leaves some out. Among around 1.9 million clones, 85% to 95% were seen once, and the ten largest hold 1.5% to 2%. From germline, CDR1 is MNHEY and CDR2 SVGAGI. Trimming left V 0 bases short and J 4 bases short, with 6 bases between. The CDR3 runs 13 residues. Naive CD8 cells, CD45RO-negative and positively selected for CCR7, excluded terminally differentiated effector memory CD45RA+ cells. The donors, all of them Caucasian adults, lived in Nashville, Tennessee. This clone was counted a single time. The antigen remains undetermined. Additional DNA sequences in this sample encode the identical CDR3.

This clonotype originated in a man aged 18-30 years in good health. Some clones in this sample may be carry-over from other donors' samples. The sequencing input was naive CD8+ T cells from PBMCs. The rearrangement uses TRBV6-5 and TRBJ1-2; D ambiguous. The CDR3 nucleotides are TGTGCCAGCAGTTACTCCCGGGGCTATGGCTACACCTTC. Its translation: CASSYSRGYGYTF.